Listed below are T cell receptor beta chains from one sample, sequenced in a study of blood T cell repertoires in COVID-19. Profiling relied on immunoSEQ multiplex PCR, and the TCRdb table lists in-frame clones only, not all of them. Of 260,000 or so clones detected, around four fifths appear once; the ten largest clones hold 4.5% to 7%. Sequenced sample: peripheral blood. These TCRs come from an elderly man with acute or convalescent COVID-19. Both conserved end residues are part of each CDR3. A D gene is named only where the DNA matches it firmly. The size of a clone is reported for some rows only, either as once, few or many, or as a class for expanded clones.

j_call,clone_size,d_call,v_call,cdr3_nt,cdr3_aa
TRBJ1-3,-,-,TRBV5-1,TGCGCCAGCAGCTTAGGAGCCGGACTAAGCTCTGGAAACACCATATATTTT,CASSLGAGLSSGNTIYF
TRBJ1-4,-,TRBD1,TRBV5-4,TGTGCCAGCAGCCCAGGACAGGGTGTGGCCACAGGGGTTGAAAAACTGTTTTTT,CASSPGQGVATGVEKLFF
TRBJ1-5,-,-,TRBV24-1,TGTGCCACCAGTGAGGCGGGGAATCAGCCCCAGCATTTT,CATSEAGNQPQHF
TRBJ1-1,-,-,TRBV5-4,TGTGCCAGCAGCTCCAGTCAGAACACTGAAGCTTTCTTT,CASSSSQNTEAFF
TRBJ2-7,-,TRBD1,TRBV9,TGTGCCAGCAGCCTTACGGGACAGCCCTACGAGCAGTACTTC,CASSLTGQPYEQYF
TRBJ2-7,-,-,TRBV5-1,TGCGCCAGCAGCTTGTTGATGAGCTCCTACGAGCAGTACTTC,CASSLLMSSYEQYF
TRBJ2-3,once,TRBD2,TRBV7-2,TGTGCCAGCAGCCAGGGGAGTCTAGCGGGAGCGATAGATACGCAGTATTTT,CASSQGSLAGAIDTQYF
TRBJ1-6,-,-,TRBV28,TGTGCCAGCAGTTTTGCGGGGGCTTACTCACCCCTCCACTTT,CASSFAGAYSPLHF
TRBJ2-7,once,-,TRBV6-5,TGTGCCAGCAGAACAGGGTACCTCTCCGAGCAGTACTTC,CASRTGYLSEQYF
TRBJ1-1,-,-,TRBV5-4,TGTGCCAGCAGCTTGCAGGGGCTCACTGAAGCTTTCTTT,CASSLQGLTEAFF
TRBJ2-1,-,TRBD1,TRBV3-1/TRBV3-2,TGTGCCAGCAGCCGCGGGACAGGGCCTGAGCAGTTCTTC,CASSRGTGPEQFF
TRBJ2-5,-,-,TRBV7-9,TGTGCCAGCAGCTTAGACTCTCTGGAGACCCAGTACTTC,CASSLDSLETQYF
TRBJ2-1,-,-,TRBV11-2,TGTGCCAGCAGGTCTCTTGGGGACTTAAAAAATGAGCAGTTCTTC,CASRSLGDLKNEQFF
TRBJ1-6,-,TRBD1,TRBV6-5,TGTGCCAGCACAGGGACAGGGATCTATAATTCACCCCTCCACTTT,CASTGTGIYNSPLHF
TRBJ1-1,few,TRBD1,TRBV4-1,TGCGCCAGCAGCCAGCGTACAGGGGATAACACTGAAGCTTTCTTT,CASSQRTGDNTEAFF
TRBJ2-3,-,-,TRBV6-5,TGTGCCAGCAGGGGGGAGGGGGTAGGAGATACGCAGTATTTT,CASRGEGVGDTQYF
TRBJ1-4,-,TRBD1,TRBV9,TGTGCCAGCAGCGTAGGGGGGGGACAGGCGAATGAAAAACTGTTTTTT,CASSVGGGQANEKLFF
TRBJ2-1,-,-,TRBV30,TGTGCCTGGTTTAAGCCCGGTTTCTACAATGAGCAGTTCTTC,CAWFKPGFYNEQFF
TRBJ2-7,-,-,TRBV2,TGTGCCAGCAGGCGTCGTCAGGACTACGAGCAGTACTTC,CASRRRQDYEQYF
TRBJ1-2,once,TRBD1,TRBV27,TGTGCCAGCAGTTTAAACAGGGGGCATGGCTACACCTTC,CASSLNRGHGYTF
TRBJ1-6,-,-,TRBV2,TGTGCCAGCAGTGAAAACTCGGCAGGGAATAATTCACCCCTCCACTTT,CASSENSAGNNSPLHF
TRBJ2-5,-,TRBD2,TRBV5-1,TGCGCCAGCAGCTTGGCCCCTAGCGGGGGGGAAGAGACCCAGTACTTC,CASSLAPSGGEETQYF
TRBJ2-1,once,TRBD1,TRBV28,TGTGCCAGCGGCAACAGGGGGCTTTTATCCAATGAGCAGTTCTTC,CASGNRGLLSNEQFF
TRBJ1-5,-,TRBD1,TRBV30,TGTGCCTGGAGCGACAGGGGAGACCAGCCCCAGCATTTT,CAWSDRGDQPQHF
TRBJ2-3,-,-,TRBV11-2,TGTGCCAGCAGCTTGGGCTATAGCACAGATACGCAGTATTTT,CASSLGYSTDTQYF
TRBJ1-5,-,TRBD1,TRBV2,TGTGCCAGCAGGGCAGGGACAGGGCGAGGTTATCAGCCCCAGCATTTT,CASRAGTGRGYQPQHF
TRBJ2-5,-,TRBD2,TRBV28,TGTGCCAGCAGTGCCGGGACTAGCGTTTCAGAGACCCAGTACTTC,CASSAGTSVSETQYF
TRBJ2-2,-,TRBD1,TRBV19,TGTGCCAGTAGTCTAGGACAGGGCTTCGGGGAGCTGTTTTTT,CASSLGQGFGELFF
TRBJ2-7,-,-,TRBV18,TGTGCCAGCTCACCGGGAGTAGCAGACGAGCAGTACTTC,CASSPGVADEQYF
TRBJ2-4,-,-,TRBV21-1,TGTGCCAGCGTACAGGGTGGCAAAAACATTCAGTACTTC,CASVQGGKNIQYF
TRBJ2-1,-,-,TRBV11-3,TGTGCCAGCAGCCCAGACAGGGGAGGGGAGCAGTTCTTC,CASSPDRGGEQFF
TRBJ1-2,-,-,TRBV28,TGTGCCAGCGCGGGGAACTATGGCTACACCTTC,CASAGNYGYTF
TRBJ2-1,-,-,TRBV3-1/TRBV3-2,TGTGCCAGCAGCTCGCGGGACAGAGATTACAATGAGCAGTTCTTC,CASSSRDRDYNEQFF
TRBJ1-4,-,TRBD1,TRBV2,TGTGCCAGCAGTGAGACAGGGGGCTATAATGAAAAACTGTTTTTT,CASSETGGYNEKLFF
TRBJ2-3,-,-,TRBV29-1,TGCAGCGTTGAAGAAGGGGCGGATACGCAGTATTTT,CSVEEGADTQYF
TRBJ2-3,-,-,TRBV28,TGTGCCAGCAGTTTGGCGGGACCTAACTATACGCAGTATTTT,CASSLAGPNYTQYF
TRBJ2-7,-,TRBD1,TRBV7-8,TGTGCCAGCAGGGGGGAGACAGGGTCCTACGAGCAGTACTTC,CASRGETGSYEQYF
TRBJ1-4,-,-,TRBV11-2,TGTGCCAGCAGCTCCTCGGGGGGGCTAGGGGAAAAACTGTTTTTT,CASSSSGGLGEKLFF
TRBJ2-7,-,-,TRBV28,TGTGCCAGCAGGGGGCAGACAGTCCTAAACTTC,CASRGQTVLNF
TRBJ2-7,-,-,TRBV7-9,TGTGCCAGCAGCAATCTCTACGAGCAGTACTTC,CASSNLYEQYF
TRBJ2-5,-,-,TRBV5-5,TGTGCCAGCAGCTTGGGCACTACCGAGGAGACCCAGTACTTC,CASSLGTTEETQYF
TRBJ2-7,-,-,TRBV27,TGTGCCAGCAGTCCCCAGGTTGCGAGCTCCTACGAGCAGTACTTC,CASSPQVASSYEQYF
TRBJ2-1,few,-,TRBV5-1,TGCGCCAGCAGCTTGGGGGCCGGAGGTTACAATGAGCAGTTCTTC,CASSLGAGGYNEQFF
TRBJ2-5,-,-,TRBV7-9,TGTGCCAGCAGCCCCCTGGGGGGTCAAGAGACCCAGTACTTC,CASSPLGGQETQYF
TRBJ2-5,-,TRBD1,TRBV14,TGTGCCAGCAGCCAGCAGGGACAGGGAGGCGAGACCCAGTACTTC,CASSQQGQGGETQYF
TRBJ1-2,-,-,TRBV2,TGTGCCAGCAGTTCAGGGGTCGGTACGGGAGGCTACACCTTC,CASSSGVGTGGYTF
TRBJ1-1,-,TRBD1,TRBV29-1,TGCAGCGTTGTTGGTGGCGAGACAGGGGGTCACCTGAACACTGAAGCTTTCTTT,CSVVGGETGGHLNTEAFF
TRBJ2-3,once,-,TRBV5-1,TGCGCCAGCACTTTAGGGGGGACTACCGGCACAGATACGCAGTATTTT,CASTLGGTTGTDTQYF
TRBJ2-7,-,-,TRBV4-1,TGCGCCAGCAGCCAAGATACAGATTCCTACGAGCAGTACTTC,CASSQDTDSYEQYF
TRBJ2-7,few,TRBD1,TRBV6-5,TGTGCCAGCAGCACAGGGGCCCACTACGAGCAGTACTTC,CASSTGAHYEQYF
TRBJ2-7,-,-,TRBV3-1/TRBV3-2,TGTGCCAGCACCCAGGGGGGGGGAACCTACGAGCAGTACTTC,CASTQGGGTYEQYF
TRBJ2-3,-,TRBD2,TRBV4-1,TGCGCCAGCAGCCAAGCTCTAGCGGGGGGGCCGAGGACGCAGTATTTT,CASSQALAGGPRTQYF
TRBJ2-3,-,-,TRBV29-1,TGCAGCGTCGACTCCACAGATACGCAGTATTTT,CSVDSTDTQYF
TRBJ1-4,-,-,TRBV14,TGTGCCAGCAGCCAAGAATCCCCAGGGGCTGGGAAAAAACTGTTTTTT,CASSQESPGAGKKLFF